Listed here are 21 T cell receptor beta chains from one sample, sequenced in a study of blood T cell repertoires in COVID-19. Profiled with immunoSEQ multiplex PCR; TCRdb holds only in-frame clones, not every one. The sample contains over 80,000 clones, approximately 91% of which appear only once. Sequenced material: peripheral blood. These receptors all come from a man between 60 and 75 years old with acute or convalescent COVID-19.

The rearrangement joins TRBV21-1 to TRBJ1-3; the table's D call, TRBD1, was not checked against the DNA. TRBV21-1 is listed as a pseudogene. The CDR3 is made up of 16 amino acids. The CDR3: CASTTGVPDSGNTIYF. CDR3 coding DNA: TGTGCCAGCACCACAGGGGTCCCCGACTCTGGAAACACCATATATTTT.

The rearrangement links TRBV3-1 (or the pseudogene TRBV3-2) to TRBJ1-5; D not resolved. Germline V gives CDR1 LGHDT, CDR2 YNNKEL (reference sequence). CDR3 length: 13 residues. V was trimmed by 0 bases and J by 7 bases, leaving 7 bases between them. The CDR3 is CASSQDSVQPQHF. CDR3 bases: TGTGCCAGCAGCCAAGATAGCGTCCAGCCCCAGCATTTT.

Notes on this clone: Additional DNA sequences in this sample encode the identical CDR3. The CDR3 region has the DNA TGTGCCATCAGTTCCGGGGTGAACACTGAAGCTTTCTTT. Translating gives CAISSGVNTEAFF. The V call is TRBV10-3, the J call TRBJ1-1, with D hard to call. The CDR3 extends over 13 amino acids. V was trimmed by 5 bases and J by 0 bases, leaving 7 bases between them. CDR1 is ENHRY, CDR2 SYGVKD, per germline.

The chain couples TRBV4-2 to TRBJ2-2, with a possible D match to TRBD2 (6 bases). Germline CDR1 is LGHNA and CDR2 is YNFKEQ. The germline V and J ends were trimmed by 4 bases and 2 bases, with 14 bases remaining between them. There are 16 residues in the CDR3. The DNA for the CDR3 is TGTGCCAGCAGCCGTTCCCCTAGCGAAAACACCGGGGAGCTGTTTTTT. Encoded protein: CASSRSPSENTGELFF.

This chain uses TRBV19 with TRBJ2-1; 7 bases align to TRBD2. CDR1 and CDR2 (germline): LNHDA, SQIVND (reference sequence). The CDR3 runs to 13 residues. J gave up 7 bases and V 1 base, and 1 base lay outside the gene matches. The CDR3 region is CASSIGGGNEQFF. CDR3 in DNA: TGTGCCAGTAGTATAGGGGGGGGTAATGAGCAGTTCTTC. The variable domain in full, completed from reference TRBV19 and TRBJ2-1, reads DGGITQSPKYLFRKEGQNVTLSCEQNLNHDAMYWYRQDPGQGLRLIYYSQIVNDFQKGDIAEGYSVSREKKESFPLTVTSAQKNPTAFYLCASSIGGGNEQFFGPGTRLTVL.

CDR3 amino acids: CASSFSPYRDTNEKLFF. The CDR3 nucleotides are TGTGCCAGCAGCTTTTCACCCTACAGGGACACTAATGAAAAACTGTTTTTT. The chain uses TRBV7-9 and TRBJ1-4; TRBD1 is a possible D gene (6 bases). The V gene lost 3 bases and the J gene lost 2 bases, with 16 bases spanning the gap. This CDR3 is 17 amino acids long. Per the germline V gene, CDR1 is SEHNR and CDR2 is FQNEAQ (reference sequence).

The rearrangement joins TRBV24-1 to TRBJ2-4; possible D gene TRBD2, 7 bases. There are 18 residues in the CDR3. Deletions cut 3 bases from V and 0 bases from J, with 17 bases between. The germline V gene has CDR1 KGHDR and CDR2 SFDVKD. The CDR3 reads CATSDPRGGEVAKNIQYF. CDR3 bases: TGTGCCACCAGTGATCCGAGGGGGGGTGAAGTAGCCAAAAACATTCAGTACTTC.

The CDR3 spells CASSSPQRGSQETQYF. DNA for the CDR3: TGTGCCAGCAGTTCACCGCAGCGGGGGTCCCAAGAGACCCAGTACTTC. J is TRBJ2-5 and V is TRBV27; 8 bases agree with TRBD2. Germline V CDR1 and CDR2: MNHEY, SMNVEV (reference sequence). This CDR3 comprises 16 residues. Unmatched junction bases numbered 8, after V lost 4 bases and J lost 1 base.

The rearrangement links TRBV11-2 to TRBJ1-1; D is unclear. Between the trimmed V and J ends, which lost 0 bases and 12 bases, there was a span of 17 bases. CDR1 and CDR2 from the germline V gene are SGHAT and FQNNGV. The CDR3 has 14 amino acids. Written as DNA, the CDR3 is TGTGCCAGCAGCTTAGATCGAATAGTCGGAGTTCCTTTCTTT. This codes for CASSLDRIVGVPFF. Variable domain in full (rest from reference TRBV11-2 and TRBJ1-1): EAGVAQSPRYKIIEKRQSVAFWCNPISGHATLYWYQQILGQGPKLLIQFQNNGVVDDSQLPKDRFSAERLKGVDSTLKIQPAKLEDSAVYLCASSLDRIVGVPFFGQGTRLTVV.

The chain is built from TRBV11-1 and TRBJ2-5; TRBD1 agrees at 7 bases. Germline CDR1 reads SGHAT; CDR2 reads FQDESV (reference sequence). V trimming: 5 bases; J trimming: 3 bases; junction bases outside the gene matches: 12. CDR3 length: 16 residues. CDR3 sequence: CASSPSRDSIKETQYF. The CDR3 DNA reads as TGTGCCAGCAGCCCAAGCCGGGACAGTATCAAAGAGACCCAGTACTTC.

CDR3 nucleotides: TGCAGTGCGCGACTACGACAGCAGTTCTTC. The encoded protein is CSARLRQQFF. V usage is TRBV20-1 and J usage is TRBJ2-1; D might be TRBD2 (5 bases). Germline loops: CDR1 DFQATT, CDR2 SNEGSKA (reference sequence). The V gene lost 6 bases and the J gene lost 11 bases, with 11 bases spanning the gap. The CDR3 contains 10 residues.

CDR3 coding DNA: TGTGCCAGCAAATGGAGGGGGGGCTACAATGAGCAGTTCTTC. It specifies CASKWRGGYNEQFF. V and J are TRBV27 and TRBJ2-1; D possibly corresponds to TRBD2 (7 bases). Trimming stripped 7 bases from V and 3 bases from J, with 13 bases between. This CDR3 is built from 14 residues. Germline CDR1 reads MNHEY; CDR2 reads SMNVEV (reference sequence).

Remarks on this clone: Different DNA sequences within this sample yield the same CDR3. The genes are TRBV2 and TRBJ2-1; D may be TRBD2 (6 bases). Germline V gene lookup returns CDR1 SNHLY and CDR2 FYNNEI. This CDR3 has 13 residues. With 5 bases removed from V and 6 bases from J, the gap between germline ends came to 11 bases. This CDR3 is CASSLGLLNEQFF. For the CDR3, the DNA is TGTGCCAGCAGTCTGGGACTCCTCAATGAGCAGTTCTTC. Supplemented by reference TRBV2 and TRBJ2-1, the full variable domain reads EPEVTQTPSHQVTQMGQEVILRCVPISNHLYFYWYRQILGQKVEFLVSFYNNEISEKSEIFDDQFSVERPDGSNFTLKIRSTKLEDSAMYFCASSLGLLNEQFFGPGTRLTVL.

This rearrangement joins TRBV19 to TRBJ1-2; 7 bases agree with TRBD1. Germline CDR1 reads LNHDA; CDR2 reads SQIVND (reference sequence). J lost 8 bases, V lost 1 base, and 7 bases had no gene match. The CDR3 totals 14 residues. CDR3 nucleotides: TGTGCCAGTAGTATAGCTGTGACAGGGTACGGCTACACCTTC. Its protein product is CASSIAVTGYGYTF. Combining the CDR3 with reference TRBV19 and TRBJ1-2 gives the whole variable domain DGGITQSPKYLFRKEGQNVTLSCEQNLNHDAMYWYRQDPGQGLRLIYYSQIVNDFQKGDIAEGYSVSREKKESFPLTVTSAQKNPTAFYLCASSIAVTGYGYTFGSGTRLTVV.

This chain connects TRBV19 to TRBJ2-7, with 9 bases identical to TRBD1. The CDR3 spans 14 residues. Germline values: CDR1 LNHDA, CDR2 SQIVND (reference sequence). The J segment lost 4 bases and the V segment lost 3 bases, leaving 4 bases of the junction unmatched. CDR3 sequence reads: CASSIGTGWYEQYF. For the CDR3, the DNA is TGTGCCAGTAGTATTGGGACAGGGTGGTACGAGCAGTACTTC.

This clone was detected only a few times. The chain recombines TRBV28 with TRBJ2-1, with 10 bases aligning to TRBD2. The CDR3 has 18 residues. With V trimmed by 5 bases and J by 1 base, 11 bases remained unmatched. Per the germline V gene, CDR1 is MDHEN and CDR2 is SYDVKM. The CDR3 nucleotides read TGTGCCAGCAGTCGTACTATGACTAGCGGGCTATCCTACAATGAGCAGTTCTTC. As protein: CASSRTMTSGLSYNEQFF.

In its sample, this clone was seen a few times. The chain employs TRBV27 and TRBJ2-1, with TRBD1 as a possible D gene (6 bases). The germline V gene has CDR1 MNHEY and CDR2 SMNVEV (reference sequence). Trimming pared 2 bases from V and 3 bases from J, leaving 14 bases between. This CDR3 spans 16 amino acids. The CDR3 loop reads CASSLVETGIYNEQFF. CDR3 nucleotide sequence: TGTGCCAGCAGTTTAGTCGAGACAGGAATCTACAATGAGCAGTTCTTC.

This clone came up once. V is TRBV19 and J is TRBJ1-1; tentative D call: TRBD1 (5 bases). Germline V gives CDR1 LNHDA, CDR2 SQIVND (reference sequence). The CDR3 runs to 14 residues. V was trimmed by 3 bases and J by 5 bases, leaving 13 bases between them. CDR3 region: CASSIRVSETEAFF. The DNA of the CDR3 is TGTGCCAGTAGTATCAGGGTAAGCGAGACTGAAGCTTTCTTT.

This clone was observed a single time. The chain links TRBV6-6 to TRBJ1-5; D gene ambiguous. Per germline, CDR1 MNHNY and CDR2 SVGAGI (reference sequence). This CDR3 comprises 15 residues. Trimming stripped 6 bases from V and 4 bases from J, with 16 bases between. The CDR3 here is CASSPEGAGNQPQHF. The CDR3 bases are TGTGCCAGCAGCCCCGAGGGCGCCGGGAATCAGCCCCAGCATTTT.

The chain links TRBV28 to TRBJ2-3; 10 nucleotides match TRBD2. Germline trimming cut 8 bases from V and 5 bases from J; bases unmatched to any gene: 7. Germline V gene sequence: CDR1 MDHEN, CDR2 SYDVKM. This CDR3 is 14 amino acids long. The CDR3 bases are TGTGCCAGCCTGGGTACTAGCGGGGTAGATACGCAGTATTTT. The encoded protein is CASLGTSGVDTQYF.

The V gene is TRBV5-5, the J gene TRBJ2-5, with TRBD1 matching 8 bases. CDR1 and CDR2 (germline): SGHKS, YYEKEE (reference sequence). The CDR3 has 15 residues. V shed 2 bases, J shed 7 bases, and the junction held 10 bases outside the gene matches. The CDR3 here is CASSFPTGASWTQYF. CDR3 bases: TGTGCCAGCAGCTTCCCGACAGGGGCCTCGTGGACCCAGTACTTC.